A single sample gave rise to the 13 T cell receptor beta chains below, sequenced in a study of spatial heterogeneity in lung cancer. Findings and caveats of the study: Counts of expanded intratumoral alpha and beta TCRs tracked tumor mutation counts.

These TCRs are of unknown antigen specificity. In TCRdb, the 5' RACE reads were re-called with MiXCR into one record per CDR3 protein. The table records about 13,000 distinct CDR3 sequences, roughly 5.5% of them present only once. Time point in this sample: sample taken at primary tumor resection. The sample was lung tumor tissue, taken at surgery. These receptors were collected from a male donor with early-stage non-small cell lung cancer.

In this sample, this clonotype turned up many times. This beta chain came through as a stray read in a library set up for alpha chains, and its size says little. This chain uses TRBV5-1 with TRBJ2-1; weak D call: TRBD2 (6 bases). The CDR3 sequence is 12 residues long. From germline, CDR1 is SGHRS and CDR2 YFSETQ. Between the trimmed V and J ends, which lost 5 bases and 5 bases, there was a span of 8 bases. For the CDR3, the DNA is TGCGCCAGCAGACGACTAGACAATGAGCAGTTCTTC. Translation: CASRRLDNEQFF.

This clonotype occurred a few times. With the library built for alpha chains, this beta chain is off target and its frequency is not meaningful. This chain connects TRBV28 to TRBJ1-2; 10 bases line up with TRBD1. The J segment lost 8 bases and the V segment lost 3 bases, leaving 3 bases of the junction unmatched. In germline, CDR1 is MDHEN, CDR2 SYDVKM. The CDR3 contains 13 residues. The CDR3 reads CASSFRDRGGYTF. For the CDR3, the DNA is TGTGCCAGCAGTTTCCGGGACAGGGGCGGCTACACCTTC.

In its sample, this clonotype was seen a few times. The size of this beta chain means little, since it is a stray read in a library made for alpha chains. The chain employs TRBV7-9 and TRBJ1-6, with 9 bases that match TRBD1. The CDR3 is 17 residues long. The V segment lost 3 bases and the J segment 7 bases; nucleotides outside the gene matches: 10. Looked up from germline, CDR1 is SEHNR and CDR2 is FQNEAQ (reference sequence). CDR3 residues: CASSFGTGPIGNSPLHF. DNA of the CDR3: TGTGCCAGCAGCTTTGGGACAGGGCCCATAGGAAATTCACCCCTCCACTTT.

In this sample, this clonotype turned up many times. This beta chain slipped into a library made for alpha chains as a stray read, so its size is not meaningful. The chain combines TRBV20-1 with TRBJ2-7; 7 positions agree with TRBD1. This CDR3 has 12 amino acids. V trimming: 5 bases; J trimming: 1 base; junction bases outside the gene matches: 2. CDR1 DFQATT and CDR2 SNEGSKA come from the germline V gene (reference sequence). The CDR3 spells CSAEQGSYEQYF. CDR3 nucleotides: TGCAGTGCTGAACAGGGGTCCTACGAGCAGTACTTC.

This clonotype is labeled as medium-sized (0.01 to 0.1%). Found in a library prepared for alpha chains, this beta chain is an off-target read, and its abundance has little meaning. This chain joins TRBV7-2 and TRBJ1-5; D not resolved. Trimming removed 5 bases from V and 5 bases from J, with 13 bases in between. The CDR3 has 14 amino acids. Per the germline V gene, CDR1 is SGHTA and CDR2 is FQGNSA. The CDR3 bases are TGTGCCAGCAGCGCCCGATATGGGGATCAGCCCCAGCATTTT. Its translation: CASSARYGDQPQHF.

This clonotype was observed many times. This beta chain lies outside the target of a library built for alpha chains; its clone size means little. The rearrangement uses TRBV20-1 and TRBJ1-1; D is ambiguous. Per the germline V gene, CDR1 is DFQATT and CDR2 is SNEGSKA (reference sequence). V gave up 3 bases and J gave up 6 bases, with 5 bases separating them. This CDR3 is 10 amino acids long. CDR3 amino acids: CSARLSEAFF. The CDR3 coding sequence is TGCAGTGCTAGGCTTTCTGAAGCTTTCTTT.

The table lists this clonotype with many counts. This beta chain came through as a stray read in a library set up for alpha chains, and its size says little. This chain uses TRBV10-3 with TRBJ2-5, with D possibly matching TRBD2 (7 bases). This CDR3 is 14 amino acids long. Germline V gene sequence: CDR1 ENHRY, CDR2 SYGVKD. V lost 1 base and J 4 bases, leaving 10 bases between the germline ends. This CDR3 is CAISELGGPETQYF. DNA for the CDR3: TGTGCCATCAGTGAGTTGGGGGGGCCAGAGACCCAGTACTTC.

Remarks on this clonotype: This beta chain is an off-target read within a library intended for alpha chains, so its frequency means little. The V gene is TRBV11-2, the J gene TRBJ2-1; 10 positions match TRBD2. CDR1 is SGHAT, CDR2 FQNNGV, per germline. Unmatched junction bases numbered 5, after V lost 2 bases and J lost 7 bases. CDR3 size: 15 residues. The CDR3 bases are TGTGCCAGCAGCTTAACGGGACTAGCGCTTAATGAGCAGTTCTTC. It translates to CASSLTGLALNEQFF.

This clonotype is medium-sized. A library made for alpha chains picked up this beta chain off target, so its size means little. CDR3 loop: CASSPTRESEQYF. The CDR3 DNA is TGTGCCAGCAGCCCGACCCGGGAGAGCGAGCAGTACTTC. The chain carries TRBV5-5 and TRBJ2-7; D possibly corresponds to TRBD2 (6 bases). Trimming removed 4 bases at V and 6 bases at J, with 14 bases between. This CDR3 is 13 amino acids long. From germline, CDR1 is SGHKS and CDR2 YYEKEE (reference sequence).

This clonotype is labeled medium-sized. A library prepared for alpha chains yielded this beta chain as an off-target read; its size is of little meaning. CDR3 DNA: TGCGCCAGCAGCCAAGGTTTAGGATGGAATGAAAAACTGTTTTTT. Residues: CASSQGLGWNEKLFF. The rearrangement uses TRBV4-1 and TRBJ1-4; D call uncertain. Trimming cost V 1 base and J 5 bases, with 11 bases left between them. CDR1 is MGHRA, CDR2 YSYEKL, per germline. The CDR3 has 15 residues.

This clonotype was picked up many times. As an off-target read in a library built for alpha chains, this beta chain has a frequency of little significance. The chain recombines TRBV20-1 with TRBJ1-6, with no clear D. This CDR3 has 14 amino acids. Germline assignment: CDR1 DFQATT and CDR2 SNEGSKA (reference sequence). Trimming cost V 1 base and J 8 bases, with 12 bases left between them. CDR3: CSARGRVVDSPLHF. CDR3 coding DNA: TGCAGTGCTAGAGGGCGGGTGGTCGATTCACCCCTCCACTTT.

To note about this clonotype: The library was designed around alpha chains, so this beta chain is a stray read whose abundance carries little weight. The J gene is TRBJ2-1, the V gene TRBV18; 11 bases fit TRBD2. V gave up 5 bases and J gave up 8 bases; unmatched junction bases: 11. The length of the CDR3 is 16 residues. CDR1 KGHSH and CDR2 LQKENI come from the germline V gene. This CDR3 is CASSTSGGPLQYEQFF. DNA of the CDR3: TGTGCCAGCTCAACTAGCGGGGGACCCCTACAATATGAGCAGTTCTTC.

In its sample, this clonotype was seen many times. This beta chain represents an off-target read in a library built for alpha chains; its size is of limited meaning. The V and J genes are TRBV14 and TRBJ1-1, with D unclear. With 4 bases removed from V and 0 bases from J, the gap between germline ends came to 6 bases. Germline CDR1 reads SGHDN; CDR2 reads FVKESK. This CDR3 spans 13 amino acids. CDR3 in amino acids: CASSRSMNTEAFF. The DNA for the CDR3 is TGTGCCAGCAGCCGGTCTATGAACACTGAAGCTTTCTTT.